Here is one T cell receptor beta chain with its context. TCRdb's copy holds only in-frame clones and misses some; the assay was immunoSEQ multiplex PCR. Of tens of thousands of clones detected, 80% to 90% appear once; the ten largest clones hold 0.76%. V was pared by 6 bases and J by 4 bases, with 13 bases between. Germline CDR1 ENHRY, CDR2 SYGVKD. The CDR3 has 13 residues. The data belong to a study of OX40 agonist ivuxolimab in advanced cancers. Background on the study: Treatment of patients was with ivuxolimab, an agonistic anti-OX40 (CD134) antibody.

Here the sequenced sample was CD4+ or CD8+ T cells sorted from blood, taken in a trial of the OX40 agonist ivuxolimab. The V call is TRBV10-3, the J call TRBJ2-7; possibly TRBD2 for D (5 bases). This receptor was obtained from an adult with an advanced solid tumor such as melanoma, head and neck, liver or kidney cancer. In DNA, the CDR3 is TGTGCCATCAGGGACTCGGCTTTGTACGAGCAGTACTTC. Translating gives CAIRDSALYEQYF.